This T cell receptor beta chain emerged from a study of identical twins. General study results and limits: Fewer insertions were carried by abundant cord blood beta clonotypes, but none was seen in memory repertoires. Within beta out-of-frame sequences, the excess sharing observed between twins was weaker. Alpha sequences out of frame and shared by twins had excess low generation probability.

TCRdb ran MiXCR on the 5' RACE reads and lists one entry per CDR3 protein. Seen here are about 210,000 distinct CDR3 sequences, approximately 9% observed once, and the top ten hold 5.1%. On this clonotype itself: The antigen remains unidentified. One junction end does not reproduce the germline sequence, and a read error may be involved.

Germline-derived CDR1 and CDR2 are SGHAT and FQNNGV. This CDR3 has 18 residues. Only healthy Caucasians were enrolled as donors. The receptor comes from a woman between 18 and 30 years old in good health. The sample consisted of memory (CD45RO+) T cells sorted from blood. The chain couples TRBV11-2 to TRBJ2-3; 10 bases map to TRBD2. The CDR3 protein is CSSSTTSGVAVSTDTQYF. The CDR3 nucleotides are TGTTCCAGCAGCACAACTAGCGGGGTGGCGGTTAGCACAGATACGCAGTATTTT. Full variable domain (missing parts from reference TRBV11-2 and TRBJ2-3): EAGVAQSPRYKIIEKRQSVAFWCNPISGHATLYWYQQILGQGPKLLIQFQNNGVVDDSQLPKDRFSAERLKGVDSTLKIQPAKLEDSAVYLCSSSTTSGVAVSTDTQYFGPGTRLTVL.